This passage covers 5 T cell receptor beta chains from one sample sequenced in a study of Graves' ophthalmopathy and Graves' hyperthyroidism. Investigators amplified TCR beta CDR3 regions from RNA transcripts. An opening RT-PCR round employed HTBI primers and preceded a second-round multiplex PCR. From the multiplex PCR reads, TCRdb called clonotypes with MiXCR, one entry per CDR3 protein. Here the sample spans some 750,000 distinct CDR3 sequences, roughly 40% being singletons. Sequencing was carried out using peripheral blood. The receptors here all came from an adult man with Graves' ophthalmopathy.

This chain links TRBV25-1 with TRBJ2-7; 11 bases align to TRBD1. Germline V CDR1 and CDR2: MGHDK, SYGVNS. The CDR3 sequence is 15 residues long. Unmatched junction bases numbered 9, after V lost 6 bases and J lost 5 bases. CDR3: CASSVGGQGGDEQYF. In DNA, the CDR3 is TGTGCCAGCAGCGTAGGGGGACAGGGGGGGGACGAGCAGTACTTC.

This chain connects TRBV6-2 or TRBV6-3 to TRBJ1-3; D gene ambiguous. V was cut by 6 bases and J by 0 bases, with 15 bases left in between. The CDR3 runs to 16 residues. Germline V lookup: CDR1 MNHEY, CDR2 SVGEGT. The CDR3 spells CASRYSRESSGNTIYF. As DNA, the CDR3 is TGTGCCAGCAGATACAGCCGAGAGAGCTCTGGAAACACCATATATTTT.

In DNA form, the CDR3 reads TGTGCCAGCAGTTGGCAGTCAAGCTACGAGCAGTACTTC. This sequence encodes CASSWQSSYEQYF. The V and J genes are TRBV12-3 or TRBV12-4 and TRBJ2-7; no clear D. V shed 4 bases and J shed 3 bases, with 10 bases lying between them. The CDR3 covers 13 residues.

In the case of this clonotype: This could be a read error, since a much larger clone is one nucleotide away. V is TRBV9 and J is TRBJ1-2, with TRBD1 as a possible D gene (5 bases). Germline lookup yields CDR1 SGDLS and CDR2 YYNGEE. V was pared by 3 bases and J by 4 bases, with 16 bases between. The CDR3 extends over 15 amino acids. CDR3 loop: CASSAATEGGYGYTF. DNA for the CDR3: TGTGCCAGCAGCGCAGCGACAGAGGGTGGCTATGGCTACACCTTC. The full variable domain, with the rest looked up from reference TRBV9 and TRBJ1-2, is DSGVTQTPKHLITATGQRVTLRCSPRSGDLSVYWYQQSLDQGLQFLIQYYNGEERAKGNILERFSAQQFPDLHSELNLSSLELGDSALYFCASSAATEGGYGYTFGSGTRLTVV.

The rearrangement links TRBV6-4 to TRBJ1-5, with no clear D. This CDR3 comprises 12 residues. Trimming took 4 bases from V and 4 from J, leaving 5 bases between them. CDR1 is MRHNA, CDR2 SNTAGT, per germline. The CDR3 DNA follows: TGTGCCAGCAGTGGTTGGAATCAGCCCCAGCATTTT. Translated: CASSGWNQPQHF.